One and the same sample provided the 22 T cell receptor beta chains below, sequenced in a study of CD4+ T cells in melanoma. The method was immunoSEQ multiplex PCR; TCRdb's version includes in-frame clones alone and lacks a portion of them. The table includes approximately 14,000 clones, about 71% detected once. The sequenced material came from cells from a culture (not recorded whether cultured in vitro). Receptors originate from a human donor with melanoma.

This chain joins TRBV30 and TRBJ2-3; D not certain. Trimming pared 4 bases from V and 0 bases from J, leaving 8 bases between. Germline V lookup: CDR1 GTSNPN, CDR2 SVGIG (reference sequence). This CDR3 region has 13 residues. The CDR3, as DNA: TGTGCCTGGACACTCGACAGCACAGATACGCAGTATTTT. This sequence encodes CAWTLDSTDTQYF.

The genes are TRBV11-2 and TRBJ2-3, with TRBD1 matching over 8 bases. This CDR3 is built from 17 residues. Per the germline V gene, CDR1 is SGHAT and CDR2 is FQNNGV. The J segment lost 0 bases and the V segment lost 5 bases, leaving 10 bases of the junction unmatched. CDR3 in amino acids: CASSINRGKKSTDTQYF. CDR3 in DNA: TGTGCCAGCAGCATCAACAGGGGGAAAAAAAGCACAGATACGCAGTATTTT.

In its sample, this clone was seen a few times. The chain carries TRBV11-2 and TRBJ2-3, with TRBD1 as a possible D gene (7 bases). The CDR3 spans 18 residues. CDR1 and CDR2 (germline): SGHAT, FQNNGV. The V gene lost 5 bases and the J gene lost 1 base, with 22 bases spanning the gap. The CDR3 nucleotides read TGTGCCAGCAGCCTACAACACGGCGGCAGGGGGGGCACAGATACGCAGTATTTT. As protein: CASSLQHGGRGGTDTQYF.

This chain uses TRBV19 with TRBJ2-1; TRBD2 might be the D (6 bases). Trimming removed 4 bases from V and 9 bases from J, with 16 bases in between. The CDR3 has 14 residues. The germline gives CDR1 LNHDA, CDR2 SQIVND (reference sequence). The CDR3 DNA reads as TGTGCCAGTAGTAATGGGGCCGGGGGAGGTGAGCAGTTCTTC. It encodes CASSNGAGGGEQFF.

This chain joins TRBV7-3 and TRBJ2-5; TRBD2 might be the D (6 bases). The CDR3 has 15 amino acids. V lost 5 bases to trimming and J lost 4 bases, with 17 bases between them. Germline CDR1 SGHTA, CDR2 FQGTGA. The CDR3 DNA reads TGTGCCAGCAGCCTGACCCCCTTCGGGGGAGAGACCCAGTACTTC. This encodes CASSLTPFGGETQYF.

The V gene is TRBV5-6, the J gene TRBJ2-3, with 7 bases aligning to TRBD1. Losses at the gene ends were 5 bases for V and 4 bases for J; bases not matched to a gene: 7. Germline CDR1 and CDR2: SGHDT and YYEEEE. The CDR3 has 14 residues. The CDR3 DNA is TGTGCCAGCAGAGCTGACAGGGCAGCAGATACGCAGTATTTT. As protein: CASRADRAADTQYF.

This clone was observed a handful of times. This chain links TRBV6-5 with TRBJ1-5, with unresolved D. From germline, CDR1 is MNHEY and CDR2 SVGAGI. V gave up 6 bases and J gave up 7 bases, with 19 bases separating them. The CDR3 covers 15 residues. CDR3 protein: CASSPTTEGRQPQHF. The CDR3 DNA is TGTGCCAGCAGCCCCACTACGGAGGGTCGCCAGCCCCAGCATTTT.

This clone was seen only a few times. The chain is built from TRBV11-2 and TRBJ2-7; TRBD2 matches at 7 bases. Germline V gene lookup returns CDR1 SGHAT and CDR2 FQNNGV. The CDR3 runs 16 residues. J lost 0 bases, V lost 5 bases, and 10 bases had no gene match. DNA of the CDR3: TGTGCCAGCAGCCCCCTACGGGGGGAGGACTCCTACGAGCAGTACTTC. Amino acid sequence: CASSPLRGEDSYEQYF. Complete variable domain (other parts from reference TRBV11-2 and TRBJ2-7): EAGVAQSPRYKIIEKRQSVAFWCNPISGHATLYWYQQILGQGPKLLIQFQNNGVVDDSQLPKDRFSAERLKGVDSTLKIQPAKLEDSAVYLCASSPLRGEDSYEQYFGPGTRLTVT.

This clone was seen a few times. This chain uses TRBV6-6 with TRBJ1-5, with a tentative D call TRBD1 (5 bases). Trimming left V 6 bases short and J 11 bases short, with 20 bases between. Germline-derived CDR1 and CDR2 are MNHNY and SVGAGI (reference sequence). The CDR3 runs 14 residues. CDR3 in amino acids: CASSDGGLRVTQHF. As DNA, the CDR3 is TGTGCCAGCAGCGATGGAGGCCTCAGGGTGACCCAGCATTTT.

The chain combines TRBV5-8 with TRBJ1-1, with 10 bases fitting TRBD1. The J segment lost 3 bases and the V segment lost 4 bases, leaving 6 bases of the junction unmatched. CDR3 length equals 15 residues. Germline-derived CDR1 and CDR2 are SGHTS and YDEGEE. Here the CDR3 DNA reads TGTGCCAGCAGCCCGGGGACAGGGGCTGACACTGAAGCTTTCTTT. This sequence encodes CASSPGTGADTEAFF.

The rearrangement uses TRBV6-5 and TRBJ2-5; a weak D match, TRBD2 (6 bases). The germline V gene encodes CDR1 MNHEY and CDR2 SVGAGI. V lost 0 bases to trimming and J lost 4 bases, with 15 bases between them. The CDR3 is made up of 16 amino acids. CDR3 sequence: CASSYSPGPGGETQYF. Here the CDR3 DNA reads TGTGCCAGCAGTTACTCGCCGGGACCCGGGGGAGAGACCCAGTACTTC.

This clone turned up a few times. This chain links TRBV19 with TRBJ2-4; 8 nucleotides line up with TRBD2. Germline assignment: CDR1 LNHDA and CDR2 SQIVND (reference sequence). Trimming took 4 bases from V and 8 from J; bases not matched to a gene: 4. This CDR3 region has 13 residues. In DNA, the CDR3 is TGTGCCAGTAGTACAGCTAGCGGGCACATTCAGTACTTC. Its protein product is CASSTASGHIQYF.

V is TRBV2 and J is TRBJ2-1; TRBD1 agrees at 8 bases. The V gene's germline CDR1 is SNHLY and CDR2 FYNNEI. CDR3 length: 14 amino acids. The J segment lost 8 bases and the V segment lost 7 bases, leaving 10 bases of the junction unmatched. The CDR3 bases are TGTGCCAGCATACCGGACAGGGTTTCGCATGAGCAGTTCTTC. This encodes CASIPDRVSHEQFF. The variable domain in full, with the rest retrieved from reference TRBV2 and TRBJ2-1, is EPEVTQTPSHQVTQMGQEVILRCVPISNHLYFYWYRQILGQKVEFLVSFYNNEISEKSEIFDDQFSVERPDGSNFTLKIRSTKLEDSAMYFCASIPDRVSHEQFFGPGTRLTVL.

Here the CDR3 reads CASSEPHLGNYGYTF. CDR3 nucleotides: TGTGCCAGCAGTGAACCCCATTTGGGTAACTATGGCTACACCTTC. This chain links TRBV2 with TRBJ1-2, with D uncertain. V lost 2 bases to trimming and J lost 1 base, with 11 bases between them. This CDR3 comprises 15 residues. CDR1 and CDR2 (germline): SNHLY, FYNNEI.

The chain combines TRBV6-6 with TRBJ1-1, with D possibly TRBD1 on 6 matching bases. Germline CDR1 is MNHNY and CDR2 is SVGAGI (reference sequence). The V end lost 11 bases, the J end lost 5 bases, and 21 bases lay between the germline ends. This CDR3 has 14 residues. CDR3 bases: TGTGCCGCAGAGGGGGGCACCTTGGGGACTGAAGCTTTCTTT. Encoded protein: CAAEGGTLGTEAFF.

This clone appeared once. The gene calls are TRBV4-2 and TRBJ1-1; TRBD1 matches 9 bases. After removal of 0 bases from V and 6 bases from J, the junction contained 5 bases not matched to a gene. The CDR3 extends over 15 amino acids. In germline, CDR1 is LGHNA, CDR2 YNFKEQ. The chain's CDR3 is CASSQEPGQGAEAFF. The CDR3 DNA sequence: TGTGCCAGCAGCCAAGAACCGGGACAGGGTGCTGAAGCTTTCTTT.

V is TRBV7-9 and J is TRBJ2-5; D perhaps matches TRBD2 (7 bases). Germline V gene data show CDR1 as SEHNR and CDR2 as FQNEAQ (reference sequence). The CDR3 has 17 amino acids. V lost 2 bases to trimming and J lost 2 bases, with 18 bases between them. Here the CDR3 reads CASSLRSRGAQQETQYF. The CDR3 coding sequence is TGTGCCAGCAGCTTACGGTCCCGGGGGGCCCAACAAGAGACCCAGTACTTC.

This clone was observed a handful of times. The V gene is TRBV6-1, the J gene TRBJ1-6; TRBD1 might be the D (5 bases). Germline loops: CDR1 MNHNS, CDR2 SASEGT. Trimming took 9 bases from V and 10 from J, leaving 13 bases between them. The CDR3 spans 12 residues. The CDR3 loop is CASWAGQSPLHF. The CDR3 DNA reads TGTGCCAGTTGGGCAGGGCAATCACCCCTCCACTTT.

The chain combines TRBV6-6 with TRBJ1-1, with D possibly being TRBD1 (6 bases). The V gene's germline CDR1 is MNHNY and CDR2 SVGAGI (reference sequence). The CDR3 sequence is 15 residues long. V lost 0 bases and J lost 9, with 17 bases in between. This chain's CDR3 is CASSYSSGFTGKAFF. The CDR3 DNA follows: TGTGCCAGCAGTTACTCCTCAGGCTTTACAGGGAAAGCTTTCTTT.

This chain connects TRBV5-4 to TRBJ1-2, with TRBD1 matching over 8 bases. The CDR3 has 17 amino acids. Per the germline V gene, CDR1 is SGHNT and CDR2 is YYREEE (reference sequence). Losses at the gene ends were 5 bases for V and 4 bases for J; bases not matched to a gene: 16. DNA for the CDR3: TGTGCCAGCAGTCGACCGAGACAGGGGACCGACGGCTATGGCTACACCTTC. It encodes CASSRPRQGTDGYGYTF. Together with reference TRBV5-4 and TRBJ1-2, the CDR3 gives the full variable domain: ETGVTQSPTHLIKTRGQQVTLRCSSQSGHNTVSWYQQALGQGPQFIFQYYREEENGRGNFPPRFSGLQFPNYSSELNVNALELDDSALYLCASSRPRQGTDGYGYTFGSGTRLTVV.

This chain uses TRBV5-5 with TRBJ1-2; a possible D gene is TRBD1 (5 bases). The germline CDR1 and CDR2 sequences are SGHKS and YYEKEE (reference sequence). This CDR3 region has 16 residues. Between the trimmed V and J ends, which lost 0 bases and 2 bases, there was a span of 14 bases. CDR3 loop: CASSLEVGAANYGYTF. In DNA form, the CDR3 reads TGTGCCAGCAGCTTGGAAGTTGGGGCCGCCAACTATGGCTACACCTTC. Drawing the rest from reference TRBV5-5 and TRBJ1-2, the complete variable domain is DAGVTQSPTHLIKTRGQQVTLRCSPISGHKSVSWYQQVLGQGPQFIFQYYEKEERGRGNFPDRFSARQFPNYSSELNVNALLLGDSALYLCASSLEVGAANYGYTFGSGTRLTVV.

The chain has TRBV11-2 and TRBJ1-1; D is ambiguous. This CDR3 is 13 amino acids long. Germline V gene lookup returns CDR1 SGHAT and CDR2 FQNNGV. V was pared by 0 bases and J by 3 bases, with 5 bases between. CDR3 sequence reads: CASSLELDTEAFF. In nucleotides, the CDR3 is TGTGCCAGCAGCTTAGAGTTAGACACTGAAGCTTTCTTT.